The sequence of this TCR beta chain was determined in a study of read filtering for tumor transcriptome and immune sequencing (dated by TCRdb to the early 2020s). For the study in its entirety: The cohort consisted of approximately 17 male and approximately 15 female patients, with a mean age of approximately 66 years and an age range of roughly 45 to 80. TCR repertoires obtained by targeted immune repertoire sequencing and by bulk whole-transcriptome sequencing performed on the same bone marrow samples were compared. A main aim was a read-filtering strategy for immune repertoire data, specifically whether clonotypes supported by a single read should be removed. After DNase treatment, whole-transcriptome libraries were prepared with the TruSeq RNA Access Library Prep Kit. By revised international staging, fewer than ten patients were R-ISS I, over 15 were R-ISS II and more than five were R-ISS III. TCR-region mapped reads per sample ranged from about 4.05 to 10.27 million with IR-seq versus only roughly 80 to 1273 with RNA-seq.

Bone marrow was sampled from every patient at the time of active disease. Ficoll-Hypaque density gradient centrifugation was used to isolate bone marrow mononuclear cells. Myeloma plasma cells were removed and CD138-negative cells were obtained by negative selection following labeling with CD138 magnetic microbeads on a MACS separator. Flow cytometry with CD138 antibodies on an Attune NxT was used to check how pure the isolated cells were. TRIzol reagent was used to extract total RNA, and a NanoDrop spectrophotometer was used to quantify the extracted RNA. Paired RNA-seq and IR-seq were performed on the CD138-negative bone marrow sample of each patient. CDR3 length: 15 amino acids, cysteine to phenylalanine. Just CDR3 DNA is preserved here, 45 bases in frame from base 1. The V and J ends are trimmed by 2 bases and 7 bases, leaving 12 bases between them. Overall study results and their limits: Compared with RNA-seq, IR-seq captured clonotypes at much higher depth and more reliably, and a smaller IR-seq throughput was enough to identify most shared clonotypes. Single-read clonotypes made up roughly 82% of clonotypes but 3.5% to 4.5% of total reads in IR-seq, and over 65% of clonotypes and 40% to 50% of reads in RNA-seq. Rather than purified T cells, the sorted CD138-negative fraction was a mixed bone marrow immune population. The correlation between IR-seq and RNA-seq shared clonotype proportions was increased by removal of single-read clonotypes.

The Immunoverse kit was used to build TCR libraries from around 420 ng RNA, with molecular barcoded adaptors covering alpha/delta and beta/gamma chains. TCR library preparation used the same RNA that went into transcriptome sequencing. TCR libraries were sequenced on an Illumina HiSeq 4000 with 2 x 150 cycles. In the paper's pipeline: With MiXCR, TCR reads were aligned to human V, D, J and C references and assembled into CDR3 clonotypes, with quality filtering and error correction included. The tcR package in R was used to analyze clonotype counts and gene usage diversity. Raw mapping reads were checked after the RNA-seq reads had been mapped by STAR aligner version 2.5.3a onto the human GRCh37 genome. IR-seq fastq files were randomly downsampled with Seqtk 1.3 to test the effect of sequencing depth on detected clonotypes. Clones were called with MiXCR by TCRdb after fastp trimmed the public reads at Q25, and only in-frame beta chains were retained. When rows share a CDR3 protein, they turn into one entry using the most common DNA and genes. The V and J calls and clone size come from TCRdb's table, not from the authors' own analysis. The sample contains tens of thousands of distinct CDR3 sequences, roughly 21% of them found a single time. In total, the top ten clones hold approximately 10% of the sample.

This clonotype has at least ten counts. What antigen it recognizes has not been identified. No base quality information exists; no much larger clone differs at one position. The TCR comes from a donor over 35 with multiple myeloma. Sequencing input: a population of CD138-negative cells sorted from bone marrow. The sample's cell subset or site label, in plain terms: bone marrow mononuclear cells depleted of CD138+ plasma/myeloma cells by negative magnetic selection. The chain is made from TRBV12-3 or TRBV12-4 and TRBJ1-6, with TRBD1 perhaps the D gene, on 5 matching bases. CDR3 protein: CASSLLGGNNSPLHF. The DNA is as follows: TGTGCCAGCAGTTTACTCGGGGGGAACAATTCACCCCTCCACTTT.